The next 15 T cell receptor beta chains were all read from a single sample in a study of shared clonotypes between healthy human individuals. Clones were read by immunoSEQ multiplex PCR, and TCRdb kept only the in-frame ones, dropping some. Of some 2,100,000 clones in the sample, about 93% were seen once. It was CD45RO-negative cells, positively selected for CCR7, that made up naive CD8 cells, with terminally differentiated effector memory CD45RA+ cells excluded. The material sequenced was naive CD8+ T cells from PBMCs. The receptors derive from a man aged 18 to 29 in good health. Some clones in this sample may be carry-over from other donors' samples.

The rearrangement links TRBV19 to TRBJ1-5; the D gene is possibly TRBD1 (5 bases). The V and J ends lost 7 bases and 3 bases respectively, with 19 bases between them. There are 16 residues in the CDR3. Germline CDR1 is LNHDA and CDR2 is SQIVND (reference sequence). CDR3 DNA sequence: TGTGCCAGTACCATCTCGGGGGGATTAATCAATCAGCCCCAGCATTTT. Its protein product is CASTISGGLINQPQHF.

The rearrangement links TRBV7-2 to TRBJ1-1; D gene unclear. The germline CDR1 and CDR2 sequences are SGHTA and FQGNSA. The V gene lost 0 bases and the J gene lost 11 bases, with 13 bases spanning the gap. The CDR3 has 13 amino acids. CDR3: CASSLANDKGAFF. The CDR3 DNA is TGTGCCAGCAGCTTAGCCAACGACAAGGGCGCTTTCTTT.

The chain combines TRBV14 with TRBJ1-1; 7 bases line up with TRBD1. The V segment lost 3 bases and the J segment 4 bases; nucleotides outside the gene matches: 2. The CDR3 totals 13 residues. Germline CDR1 is SGHDN and CDR2 is FVKESK. CDR3 sequence reads: CASSHSGGTEAFF. The CDR3 nucleotides read TGTGCCAGCAGCCACTCAGGGGGCACTGAAGCTTTCTTT.

Comment on this clone: The identical CDR3 is also encoded by other nucleotide sequences in the sample. The chain has TRBV7-9 and TRBJ2-7; possible D gene TRBD1, 5 bases. The germline V and J ends were trimmed by 5 bases and 1 base, with 6 bases remaining between them. CDR1 and CDR2 (germline): SEHNR, FQNEAQ (reference sequence). This CDR3 has 12 amino acids. CDR3 DNA: TGTGCCAGCAGCCAGGGATCCTACGAGCAGTACTTC. Translating gives CASSQGSYEQYF.

The count of this clone is one. This chain joins TRBV5-6 and TRBJ2-1, with 16 bases aligning to TRBD2. CDR3 size: 15 residues. Trimming at V came to 2 bases and at J to 11 bases, leaving 4 bases not matched to a gene. Germline CDR1 reads SGHDT; CDR2 reads YYEEEE. CDR3 coding DNA: TGTGCCAGCAGCTTTGGGACTAGCGGGAGGGGGAAGCAGTTCTTC. As protein: CASSFGTSGRGKQFF. Variable domain in full (rest from reference TRBV5-6 and TRBJ2-1): DAGVTQSPTHLIKTRGQQVTLRCSPKSGHDTVSWYQQALGQGPQFIFQYYEEEERQRGNFPDRFSGHQFPNYSSELNVNALLLGDSALYLCASSFGTSGRGKQFFGPGTRLTVL.

Written as DNA, the CDR3 is TGCGCCAGCAGCCCCATTCGTACAGATACGCAGTATTTT. This translates into CASSPIRTDTQYF. The chain employs TRBV5-1 and TRBJ2-3; D is unclear. Per germline, CDR1 SGHRS and CDR2 YFSETQ. V lost 4 bases, J lost 3 bases, and 9 bases lay in between. The CDR3 runs to 13 residues.

This clone was recorded once. The chain uses TRBV14 and TRBJ2-7; tentative D call: TRBD2 (5 bases). V was pared by 4 bases and J by 7 bases, with 14 bases between. This CDR3 has 13 amino acids. Germline CDR1 reads SGHDN; CDR2 reads FVKESK. CDR3 DNA: TGTGCCAGCAGCCCTTTCCGGACTTTGGAGCAGTACTTC. As protein: CASSPFRTLEQYF.

The table lists this clone with a few counts. The rearrangement links TRBV19 to TRBJ1-1; D unresolved. Trimming took off 0 bases at V and 6 bases at J, with 11 bases between the two ends. Germline V lookup: CDR1 LNHDA, CDR2 SQIVND (reference sequence). The CDR3 length is 14 residues. The CDR3 region is CASSIDLEGSEAFF. CDR3 sequence (DNA): TGTGCCAGTAGTATAGACTTAGAAGGGTCTGAAGCTTTCTTT.

The V and J genes are TRBV29-1 and TRBJ2-7, with 12 bases fitting TRBD2. V dropped 0 bases and J dropped 3; count of bases not matched to a gene: 3. The length of the CDR3 is 15 residues. Per the germline V gene, CDR1 is SQVTM and CDR2 is ANQGSEA. DNA of the CDR3: TGCAGCGTTGAAGATGAACTAGCGGGAGGCTACGAGCAGTACTTC. Protein product: CSVEDELAGGYEQYF.

This clone appeared a single time. The rearrangement joins TRBV4-1 to TRBJ1-2; TRBD1 aligns across 7 bases. The CDR3 runs to 16 residues. The junction had 6 bases not matched to a gene; V was cut back by 1 base and J by 1 base. From germline, CDR1 is MGHRA and CDR2 YSYEKL. The CDR3 DNA follows: TGCGCCAGCAGCCAAGTGAAAGGGGGCCTTAACTATGGCTACACCTTC. Translating it yields CASSQVKGGLNYGYTF.

The chain combines TRBV5-1 with TRBJ2-2; D not resolved. Trimming shortened V by 4 bases and J by 5 bases, and 12 bases separated the two germline ends. The CDR3 contains 14 residues. The germline V gene has CDR1 SGHRS and CDR2 YFSETQ. The CDR3: CASSHESGTGELFF. CDR3 in DNA: TGCGCCAGCAGCCATGAGAGTGGGACCGGGGAGCTGTTTTTT.

This clone was found once. The CDR3 region has the DNA TGTGCCAGCAGTCAGGGTGATAGCACAGATACGCAGTATTTT. This sequence encodes CASSQGDSTDTQYF. This rearrangement joins TRBV6-5 to TRBJ2-3, with D possibly matching TRBD1 (5 bases). Trimming shortened V by 5 bases and J by 0 bases, and 9 bases separated the two germline ends. Germline values: CDR1 MNHEY, CDR2 SVGAGI. The CDR3 runs to 14 residues.

The chain links TRBV7-9 to TRBJ2-7; 10 bases match TRBD1. Germline V gene lookup returns CDR1 SEHNR and CDR2 FQNEAQ (reference sequence). The CDR3 is 13 amino acids. V shed 4 bases, J shed 6 bases, and the junction held 3 bases outside the gene matches. This CDR3 is CASSSDRGFEQYF. In DNA, the CDR3 is TGTGCCAGCAGCTCGGACAGGGGGTTCGAGCAGTACTTC.

CDR3 sequence reads: CASSWGAQLFF. As DNA, the CDR3 is TGTGCCAGCAGCTGGGGGGCTCAACTGTTTTTT. The chain couples TRBV11-3 to TRBJ1-4, with TRBD1 as a possible D gene (6 bases). Germline V CDR1 and CDR2: SGHNT, YENEEA. Trimming pared 4 bases from V and 12 bases from J, leaving 9 bases between. There are 11 residues in the CDR3.

This chain uses TRBV4-1 with TRBJ2-7, with 10 bases identical to TRBD1. V lost 0 bases, J lost 2 bases, and 7 bases stayed unmatched. Germline lookup yields CDR1 MGHRA and CDR2 YSYEKL. The CDR3 totals 17 residues. This chain's CDR3 is CASSQDRDRGTTYEQYF. As DNA, the CDR3 is TGCGCCAGCAGCCAAGACCGGGACAGGGGCACCACCTACGAGCAGTACTTC.